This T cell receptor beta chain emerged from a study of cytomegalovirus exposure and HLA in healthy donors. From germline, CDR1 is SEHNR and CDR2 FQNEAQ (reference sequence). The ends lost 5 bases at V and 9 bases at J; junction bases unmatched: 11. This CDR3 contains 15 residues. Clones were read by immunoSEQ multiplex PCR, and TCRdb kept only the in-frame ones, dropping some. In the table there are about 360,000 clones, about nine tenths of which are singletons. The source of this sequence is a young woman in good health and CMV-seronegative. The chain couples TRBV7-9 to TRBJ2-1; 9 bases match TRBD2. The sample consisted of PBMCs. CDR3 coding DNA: TGTGCCAGCAGCACCGATAGCGGGAGTGCGGTTGAGCAGTTCTTC. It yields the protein CASSTDSGSAVEQFF.